This paragraph covers one T cell receptor (beta chain) sequence. This specimen comes from a study of blood T cell repertoires in COVID-19. Study processing details: Amplification with reference gene primers provided the estimates of nucleated cell counts. The table came from immunoSEQ multiplex PCR; TCRdb's copy has only in-frame clones and leaves some out. V and J calls and clone size are as listed in that table; D and trimming were resolved from the DNA. This table holds around 35,000 clones, around 90% found once. After removal of 5 bases from V and 1 base from J, the junction contained 5 bases not matched to a gene. Germline V lookup: CDR1 MNHEY, CDR2 SMNVEV (reference sequence). This CDR3 is built from 15 residues.

The clonotype was recovered from a man in his 70s with acute or convalescent COVID-19. The chain couples TRBV27 to TRBJ1-2, with 9 bases identical to TRBD1. Sequenced sample: peripheral blood. Here the CDR3 reads CASSITGGRNYGYTF. The CDR3 coding sequence is TGTGCCAGCAGTATAACAGGGGGCCGTAACTATGGCTACACCTTC.